Listed here are 9 T cell receptor beta chains from one sample, sequenced in a study of shared clonotypes between healthy human individuals. Profiling relied on immunoSEQ multiplex PCR, and the TCRdb table lists in-frame clones only, not all of them. This sample yields 2,100,000 or so clones, of which roughly 95% are seen a single time; around 0.13% belongs to the top ten. Sequenced material: naive CD4+ T cells sorted from blood. Subset described: CD45RA+ positively selected. All receptors derive from a man aged 18-30 years in good health.

J is TRBJ1-1 and V is TRBV6-5; TRBD1 is a possible D gene (5 bases). The CDR3 is 11 residues long. V gave up 10 bases and J gave up 5 bases, with 11 bases separating them. Germline V gives CDR1 MNHEY, CDR2 SVGAGI. The CDR3 sequence: CATTRGTEAFF. The CDR3 nucleotides are TGTGCCACCACCCGGGGGACTGAAGCTTTCTTT.

The chain is built from TRBV7-2 and TRBJ1-1; D is unresolved. Trimming removed 4 bases at V and 3 bases at J, with 9 bases between. The CDR3 has 13 residues. Germline V CDR1 and CDR2: SGHTA, FQGNSA. In nucleotides, the CDR3 is TGTGCCAGCAGCTGGACGCCCTACACTGAAGCTTTCTTT. It specifies CASSWTPYTEAFF.

The chain has TRBV6-6 and TRBJ1-6; D not resolved. The CDR3 has 11 residues. Deletions cut 5 bases from V and 12 bases from J, with 8 bases between. From germline, CDR1 is MNHNY and CDR2 SVGAGI (reference sequence). The CDR3, as DNA: TGTGCCAGCAGTCGGGTGGGACCCCTCCACTTT. It codes for CASSRVGPLHF.

This chain uses TRBV7-9 with TRBJ2-1, with 9 nucleotides matching TRBD1. The CDR3 is 16 amino acids. J lost 4 bases, V lost 4 bases, and 8 bases had no gene match. Germline-derived CDR1 and CDR2 are SEHNR and FQNEAQ (reference sequence). This CDR3 reads CASSWGQGPSYNEQFF. CDR3 sequence (DNA): TGTGCCAGCAGCTGGGGACAGGGCCCGTCTTACAATGAGCAGTTCTTC.

The chain recombines TRBV7-2 with TRBJ2-7; 9 positions match TRBD1. Looked up from germline, CDR1 is SGHTA and CDR2 is FQGNSA. This CDR3 comprises 14 residues. Trimming cost V 3 bases and J 4 bases; bases outside gene matches: 4. CDR3 region: CASSFGTGRYEQYF. As DNA, the CDR3 is TGTGCCAGCAGCTTCGGGACAGGGAGGTACGAGCAGTACTTC.

This rearrangement joins TRBV9 to TRBJ2-5; the match to TRBD2 covers 9 bases. Germline assignment: CDR1 SGDLS and CDR2 YYNGEE. This CDR3 is 15 amino acids long. V trimming: 3 bases; J trimming: 5 bases; junction bases outside the gene matches: 8. The CDR3 coding sequence is TGTGCCAGCAGCGGAATGGGACTAGCAACGGAGACCCAGTACTTC. Encoded protein: CASSGMGLATETQYF.

The V and J genes are TRBV10-3 and TRBJ1-5; 12 bases fit TRBD1. This CDR3 spans 15 amino acids. Germline lookup yields CDR1 ENHRY and CDR2 SYGVKD. Trimming at V came to 5 bases and at J to 6 bases, leaving 5 bases not matched to a gene. This CDR3 reads CAISQGQGAGQPQHF. The CDR3 nucleotides are TGTGCCATCAGTCAGGGACAGGGGGCCGGTCAGCCCCAGCATTTT.

This clone showed up just once. At the DNA level, this CDR3 is encoded by other sequences in the same sample as well. The chain combines TRBV2 with TRBJ2-7, with 9 positions matching TRBD1. The CDR3 extends over 14 amino acids. The germline CDR1 and CDR2 sequences are SNHLY and FYNNEI. The J segment lost 2 bases and the V segment lost 4 bases, leaving 3 bases of the junction unmatched. Written as DNA, the CDR3 is TGTGCCAGCAGTGGCGGACAGGGGCCCTACGAGCAGTACTTC. It codes for CASSGGQGPYEQYF.

This clone appeared a single time. Different DNA sequences within this sample yield the same CDR3. The rearrangement joins TRBV30 to TRBJ1-4, with 8 bases matching TRBD1. The CDR3 runs 13 residues. Germline CDR1 is GTSNPN and CDR2 is SVGIG (reference sequence). J lost 5 bases, V lost 4 bases, and 3 bases had no gene match. The CDR3 region is CAWTQGANEKLFF. CDR3 DNA sequence: TGTGCCTGGACCCAGGGGGCGAATGAAAAACTGTTTTTT.